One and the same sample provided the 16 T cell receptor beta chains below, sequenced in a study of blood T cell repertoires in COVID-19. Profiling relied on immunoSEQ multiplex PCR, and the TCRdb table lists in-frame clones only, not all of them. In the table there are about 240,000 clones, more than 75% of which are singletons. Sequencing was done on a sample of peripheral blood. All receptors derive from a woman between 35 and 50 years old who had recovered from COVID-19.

This CDR3 reads CASSYEVGETQYF. The CDR3 region has the DNA TGTGCCAGCAGTTACGAGGTCGGGGAGACCCAGTACTTC. The rearrangement uses TRBV6-2 or TRBV6-3 and TRBJ2-5; D unclear. Germline-derived CDR1 and CDR2 are MNHEY and SVGEGT. The CDR3 loop spans 13 amino acids. V lost 2 bases, J lost 5 bases, and 9 bases lay in between.

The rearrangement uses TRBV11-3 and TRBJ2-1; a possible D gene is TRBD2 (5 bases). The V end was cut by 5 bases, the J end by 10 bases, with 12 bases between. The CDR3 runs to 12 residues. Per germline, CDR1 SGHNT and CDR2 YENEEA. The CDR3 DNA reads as TGTGCCAGCAGCACTCCCTCGGGGGAGCAGTTCTTC. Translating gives CASSTPSGEQFF.

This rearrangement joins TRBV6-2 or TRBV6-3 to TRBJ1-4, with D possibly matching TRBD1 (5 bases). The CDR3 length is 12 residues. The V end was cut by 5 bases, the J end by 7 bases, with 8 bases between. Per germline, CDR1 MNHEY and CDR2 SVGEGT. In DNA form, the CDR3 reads TGTGCCAGCAGTCGCGGGGGTGAAAAACTGTTTTTT. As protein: CASSRGGEKLFF.

The CDR3 bases are TGTGCCAGCAGCTTAGATTTAGGTGGGCGGACTACTGGGTCGAACACTGAAGCTTTCTTT. It encodes CASSLDLGGRTTGSNTEAFF. This sequence joins TRBV11-2 and TRBJ1-1; D call uncertain. The CDR3 contains 20 residues. Trimming pared 0 bases from V and 1 base from J, leaving 24 bases between. Germline CDR1 is SGHAT and CDR2 is FQNNGV.

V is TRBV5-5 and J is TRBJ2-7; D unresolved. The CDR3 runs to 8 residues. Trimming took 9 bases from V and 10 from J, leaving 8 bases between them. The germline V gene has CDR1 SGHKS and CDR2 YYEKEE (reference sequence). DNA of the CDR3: TGTGCCACCCCCGGTCAGTACGTC. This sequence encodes CATPGQYV.

CDR3 bases: TGTGCCAGCAGCTTGTCGGGGACAGAAGATACGCAGTATTTT. Amino acid sequence: CASSLSGTEDTQYF. The chain joins TRBV5-4 to TRBJ2-3; 7 bases are shared with TRBD1. The V gene's germline CDR1 is SGHNT and CDR2 YYREEE (reference sequence). V shed 1 base and J 5 bases; nucleotides not matched to a gene: 4. CDR3 size: 14 residues.

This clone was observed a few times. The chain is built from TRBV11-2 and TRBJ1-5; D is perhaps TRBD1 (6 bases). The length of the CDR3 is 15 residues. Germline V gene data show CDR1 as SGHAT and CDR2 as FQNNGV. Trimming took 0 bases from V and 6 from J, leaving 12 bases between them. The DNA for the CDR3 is TGTGCCAGCAGCTTAGACGGCCGGACAGTTCAGCCCCAGCATTTT. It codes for CASSLDGRTVQPQHF.

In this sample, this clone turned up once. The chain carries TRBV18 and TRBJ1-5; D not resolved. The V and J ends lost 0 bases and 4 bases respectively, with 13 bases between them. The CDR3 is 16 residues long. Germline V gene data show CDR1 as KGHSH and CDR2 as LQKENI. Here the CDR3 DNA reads TGTGCCAGCTCACCACCGTCGGCCAACTATAATCAGCCCCAGCATTTT. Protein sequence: CASSPPSANYNQPQHF.

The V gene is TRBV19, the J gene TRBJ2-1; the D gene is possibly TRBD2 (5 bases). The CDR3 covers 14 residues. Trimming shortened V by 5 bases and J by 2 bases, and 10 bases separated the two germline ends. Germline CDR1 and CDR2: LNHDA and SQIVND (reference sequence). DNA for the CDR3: TGTGCCAGTAGTCCCACCGGGGCCTACAATGAGCAGTTCTTC. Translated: CASSPTGAYNEQFF.

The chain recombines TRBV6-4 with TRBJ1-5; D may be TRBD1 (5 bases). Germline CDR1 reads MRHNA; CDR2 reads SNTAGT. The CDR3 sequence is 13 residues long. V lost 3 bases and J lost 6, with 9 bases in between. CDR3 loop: CASSEGGGQPQHF. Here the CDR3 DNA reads TGTGCCAGCAGTGAGGGGGGTGGTCAGCCCCAGCATTTT.

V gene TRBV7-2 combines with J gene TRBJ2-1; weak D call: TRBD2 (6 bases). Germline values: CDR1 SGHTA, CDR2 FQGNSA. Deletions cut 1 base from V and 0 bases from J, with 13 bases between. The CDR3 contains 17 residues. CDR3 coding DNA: TGTGCCAGCAGCTTAGTGGCGGGATGGAGCTCCTACAATGAGCAGTTCTTC. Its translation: CASSLVAGWSSYNEQFF.

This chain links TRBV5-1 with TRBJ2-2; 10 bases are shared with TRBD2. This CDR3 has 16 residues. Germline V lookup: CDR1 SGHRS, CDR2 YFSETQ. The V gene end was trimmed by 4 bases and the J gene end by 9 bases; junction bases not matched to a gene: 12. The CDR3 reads CASSTGGLASSRELFF. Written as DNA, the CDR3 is TGCGCCAGCAGCACGGGGGGACTAGCGTCTTCCCGGGAGCTGTTTTTT.

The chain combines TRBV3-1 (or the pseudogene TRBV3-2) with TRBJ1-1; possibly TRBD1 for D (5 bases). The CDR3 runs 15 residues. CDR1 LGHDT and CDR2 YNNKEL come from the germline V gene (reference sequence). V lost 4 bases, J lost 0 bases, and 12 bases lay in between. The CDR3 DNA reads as TGTGCCAGCAGCCCCGGGCCAGGGATGAACACTGAAGCTTTCTTT. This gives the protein CASSPGPGMNTEAFF.

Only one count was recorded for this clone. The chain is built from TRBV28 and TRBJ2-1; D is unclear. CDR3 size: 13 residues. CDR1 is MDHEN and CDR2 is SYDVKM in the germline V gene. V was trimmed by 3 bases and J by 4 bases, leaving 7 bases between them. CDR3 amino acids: CASSFTGYNEQFF. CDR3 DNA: TGTGCCAGCAGTTTTACGGGTTACAATGAGCAGTTCTTC.

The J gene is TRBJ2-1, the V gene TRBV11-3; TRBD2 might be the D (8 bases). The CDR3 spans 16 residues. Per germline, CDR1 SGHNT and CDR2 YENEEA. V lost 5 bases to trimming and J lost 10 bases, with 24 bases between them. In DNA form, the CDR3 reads TGTGCCAGCAGCCCGCACCTCCCGGGACTAGGGGGCGAGCAGTTCTTC. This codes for CASSPHLPGLGGEQFF.

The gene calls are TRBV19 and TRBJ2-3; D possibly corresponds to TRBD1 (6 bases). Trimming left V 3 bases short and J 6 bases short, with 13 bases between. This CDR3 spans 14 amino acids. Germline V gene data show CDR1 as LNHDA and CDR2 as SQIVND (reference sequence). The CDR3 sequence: CASSMDSGPDTQYF. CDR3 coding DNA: TGTGCCAGTAGTATGGACAGCGGCCCGGATACGCAGTATTTT.